This TCR beta chain was recovered during a study of T cell repertoires in cytomegalovirus infection. The sample holds a few counts of this clonotype. Using its own MiXCR run on the reads, TCRdb lists one record per CDR3 protein. This table has some 390,000 distinct CDR3 sequences, about a sixth appearing once. Germline CDR1 and CDR2: SGHVT and SQSDAQ. V lost 5 bases to trimming and J lost 6 bases; unmatched junction nucleotides: 8. The CDR3 is made up of 15 amino acids. Specimen: PBMCs. The chain is built from TRBV7-4 and TRBJ2-5; 11 positions match TRBD2. This clonotype originated in a human donor in good health (CMV status not recorded). Some clones in this sample may be carry-over from other donors' samples. For the CDR3, the DNA is TGTGCCAGCAGCCCACTAGCGGGAGTTATGAAGACCCAGTACTTC. Its protein is CASSPLAGVMKTQYF. The full variable domain, its missing parts supplied by reference TRBV7-4 and TRBJ2-5, is GAGVSQSPRYKVAKRGRDVALRCDSISGHVTLYWYRQTLGQGSEVLTYSQSDAQRDKSGRPSGRFSAERPERSVSTLKIQRTEQGDSAVYLCASSPLAGVMKTQYFGPGTRLLVL.